The clone carrying this T cell receptor (beta chain) has a handful of counts. Sorted naive CD8 T cells, roughly 19,000 to 1,100,000, were sequenced from 10%, 30% or 50% RNA. The sample is drawn from a study of molecular identifiers for immune sequencing clone quantification. V was pared by 1 base and J by 6 bases, with 10 bases between. CDR1 and CDR2 from the germline V gene are SGDLS and YYNGEE. CDR3 size: 14 residues. Each CDR3 protein is one row after TCRdb ran MiXCR on the PCR reads. The table lists about 640,000 distinct CDR3 sequences, roughly 21% of them singletons. The rearrangement links TRBV9 to TRBJ2-2; the D gene is possibly TRBD2 (6 bases). The sample comprised naive CD8+ T cells from blood, with Jurkat cell RNA spiked in. Described subset: FACS-sorted CD8+CD4-CCR7+CD45RA+ naive T cells. The sequence was collected from a human donor in good health. Some libraries in this study had Jurkat cell RNA spiked in. The CDR3 DNA follows: TGTGCCAGCAGCGTATGGGGGGACCCCGGGGAGCTGTTTTTT. Translation: CASSVWGDPGELFF.